The 9 T cell receptor beta chains in this list originate from one sample, sequenced in a study of neurological immune-mediated disorders. Time point meaning: longitudinal time-point 2. TCRdb re-analysed the 5' RACE reads in MiXCR, keeping a single row per CDR3 protein. The table has 100,000 or so distinct CDR3 sequences, about 13% seen once. The source material was PBMCs. These receptors were obtained from a female donor with HTLV-1-associated myelopathy (HAM/TSP).

This clonotype was seen many times. The chain joins TRBV20-1 to TRBJ2-7; D tentatively reads TRBD1 or TRBD2 (5 bases each). Germline CDR1 reads DFQATT; CDR2 reads SNEGSKA (reference sequence). There are 13 residues in the CDR3. V was clipped by 0 bases and J by 2 bases, with 8 bases between them. The CDR3 region has the DNA TGCAGTGCTAGAGATCTGGGGGCCTACGAGCAGTACTTC. Its protein product is CSARDLGAYEQYF.

This clonotype has at least ten counts. CDR3 coding DNA: TGTGCCAGCAGCGCGCACCAATTCCAATACTTC. It yields the protein CASSAHQFQYF. V gene TRBV28 combines with J gene TRBJ2-5; D is ambiguous. This CDR3 contains 11 residues. Between the trimmed V and J ends, which lost 6 bases and 14 bases, there was a span of 16 bases. CDR1 and CDR2 (germline): MDHEN, SYDVKM.

This clonotype was counted a few times. The chain recombines TRBV7-2 with TRBJ2-7, with D perhaps being TRBD1 or TRBD2 (6 bases each). Trimming pared 1 base from V and 12 bases from J, leaving 16 bases between. The germline gives CDR1 SGHTA, CDR2 FQGNSA. The CDR3 length is 13 residues. The CDR3 protein is CASSLVGGENRYF. The DNA for the CDR3 is TGTGCCAGCAGCTTAGTCGGGGGCGAGAATCGGTACTTC. The whole variable domain, filled in from reference TRBV7-2 and TRBJ2-7, reads GAGVSQSPSNKVTEKGKDVELRCDPISGHTALYWYRQSLGQGLEFLIYFQGNSAPDKSGLPSDRFSAERTGGSVSTLTIQRTQQEDSAVYLCASSLVGGENRYFGPGTRLTVT.

At least ten counts were recorded for this clonotype. As DNA, the CDR3 is TGCAGTGCTAGCGGGGTGCACACCGGGGAGCTGTTTTTT. This gives the protein CSASGVHTGELFF. The chain combines TRBV20-1 with TRBJ2-2; weak D call: TRBD2 (5 bases). The CDR3 is 13 residues long. CDR1 DFQATT and CDR2 SNEGSKA come from the germline V gene (reference sequence). V was pared by 3 bases and J by 3 bases, with 8 bases between.

The chain recombines TRBV5-6 with TRBJ2-3, with TRBD2 as a possible D gene (6 bases). The CDR3 covers 16 residues. Germline V gene lookup returns CDR1 SGHDT and CDR2 YYEEEE. The germline V and J ends were trimmed by 0 bases and 2 bases, with 13 bases remaining between them. Written as DNA, the CDR3 is TGTGCCAGCAGCTTGGTGGCTAGCGAGTACACAGATACGCAGTATTTT. It encodes CASSLVASEYTDTQYF. Using reference TRBV5-6 and TRBJ2-3 for the parts outside the CDR3, the full variable domain is DAGVTQSPTHLIKTRGQQVTLRCSPKSGHDTVSWYQQALGQGPQFIFQYYEEEERQRGNFPDRFSGHQFPNYSSELNVNALLLGDSALYLCASSLVASEYTDTQYFGPGTRLTVL.

In its sample, this clonotype was seen many times. The chain has TRBV20-1 and TRBJ2-2; TRBD2 matches 14 bases. Unmatched junction bases numbered 9, after V lost 4 bases and J lost 5 bases. This CDR3 region has 17 residues. Germline CDR1 and CDR2: DFQATT and SNEGSKA (reference sequence). The CDR3 reads CSATTTSGGAGTGELFF. The CDR3 coding sequence is TGCAGTGCTACTACGACTAGCGGGGGGGCGGGGACCGGGGAGCTGTTTTTT.

In its sample, this clonotype was seen a few times. This chain joins TRBV20-1 and TRBJ2-7; D perhaps matches TRBD1 (7 bases). The CDR3 covers 12 residues. Trimming pared 3 bases from V and 2 bases from J, leaving 8 bases between. The germline gives CDR1 DFQATT, CDR2 SNEGSKA (reference sequence). The CDR3 coding sequence is TGCAGTGCTAGCAGGGGGGCCTACGAGCAGTACTTC. Amino acids: CSASRGAYEQYF.

This chain uses TRBV19 with TRBJ2-4, with D unclear. Trimming removed 3 bases at V and 8 bases at J, with 8 bases between. Per germline, CDR1 LNHDA and CDR2 SQIVND (reference sequence). CDR3 length: 12 amino acids. CDR3 residues: CASSISGDIQYF. For the CDR3, the DNA is TGTGCCAGTAGTATTTCTGGCGACATTCAGTACTTC.

The chain recombines TRBV6-2 or TRBV6-3 with TRBJ2-7; 8 bases align to TRBD1. The ends lost 0 bases at V and 9 bases at J; junction bases unmatched: 13. The length of the CDR3 is 16 residues. Germline CDR1 and CDR2: MNHEY and SVGEGT. CDR3: CASSYSQGAYGRGQYF. The CDR3 DNA reads TGTGCCAGCAGTTACTCGCAGGGGGCTTATGGACGGGGGCAGTACTTC.